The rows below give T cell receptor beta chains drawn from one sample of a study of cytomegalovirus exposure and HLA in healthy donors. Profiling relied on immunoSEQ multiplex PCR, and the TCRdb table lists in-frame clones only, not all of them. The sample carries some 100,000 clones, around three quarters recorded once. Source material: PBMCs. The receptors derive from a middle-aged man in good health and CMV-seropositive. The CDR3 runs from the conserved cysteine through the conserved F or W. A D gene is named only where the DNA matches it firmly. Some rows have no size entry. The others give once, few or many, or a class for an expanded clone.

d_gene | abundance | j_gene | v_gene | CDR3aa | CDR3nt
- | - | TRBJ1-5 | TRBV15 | CATSFSYGRRLDQPQHF | TGTGCCACCAGCTTCTCCTATGGACGGAGGCTCGATCAGCCCCAGCATTTT
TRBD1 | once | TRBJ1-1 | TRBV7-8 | CASSSWTGDTEAFF | TGTGCCAGCAGCTCCTGGACAGGGGACACTGAAGCTTTCTTT
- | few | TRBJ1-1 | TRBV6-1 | CASSEDRAGVAFF | TGTGCCAGCAGTGAGGACCGGGCGGGTGTGGCTTTCTTT
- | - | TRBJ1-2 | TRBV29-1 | CSVAGAEGYTF | TGCAGCGTTGCAGGGGCTGAAGGCTACACCTTC
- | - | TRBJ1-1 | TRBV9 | CASSALLGKNTEAFF | TGTGCCAGCAGCGCCCTACTAGGGAAGAACACTGAAGCTTTCTTT
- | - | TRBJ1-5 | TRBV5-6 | CASSYGFGASNQPQHF | TGTGCCAGCAGCTACGGATTTGGGGCTAGCAATCAGCCCCAGCATTTT
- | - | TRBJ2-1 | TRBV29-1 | CSVDVVRSEQFF | TGCAGCGTTGACGTAGTCCGAAGTGAGCAGTTCTTC
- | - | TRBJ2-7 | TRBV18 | CASSTGVGDEQYF | TGTGCCAGCTCCACGGGAGTCGGGGACGAGCAGTACTTC
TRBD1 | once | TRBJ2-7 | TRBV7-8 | CASSLAMLGTGPYEQYF | TGTGCCAGCAGCTTAGCAATGTTAGGGACAGGGCCCTACGAGCAGTACTTC
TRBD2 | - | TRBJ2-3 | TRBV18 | CASSPLGGYTDTQYF | TGTGCCAGCTCACCACTCGGGGGGTACACAGATACGCAGTATTTT
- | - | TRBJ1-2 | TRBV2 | CASTMSGYGYTF | TGTGCCAGCACCATGTCGGGCTATGGCTACACCTTC
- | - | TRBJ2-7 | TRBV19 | CASSIGPHEGSYEQYF | TGTGCCAGTAGTATAGGTCCCCATGAGGGCTCCTACGAGCAGTACTTC
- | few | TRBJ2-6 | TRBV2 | CASSAEQLLLSGANVLTF | TGTGCCAGCAGTGCCGAACAGTTACTCCTCTCTGGGGCCAACGTCCTGACTTTC
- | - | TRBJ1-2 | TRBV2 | CASSEASPRPGSYTF | TGTGCCAGCAGTGAAGCTTCGCCTCGGCCGGGGAGCTACACCTTC
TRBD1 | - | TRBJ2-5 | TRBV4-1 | CASSQERAGGAETQYF | TGCGCCAGCAGCCAAGAGAGGGCAGGGGGCGCGGAGACCCAGTACTTC
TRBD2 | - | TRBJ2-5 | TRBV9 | CASSVGVQRERRRETQYF | TGTGCCAGCAGCGTAGGGGTCCAGCGGGAGCGGCGAAGGGAGACCCAGTACTTC
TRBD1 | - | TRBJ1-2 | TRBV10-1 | CASSGPGQGSYGYTF | TGCGCCAGCAGTGGCCCGGGACAGGGAAGCTATGGCTACACCTTC
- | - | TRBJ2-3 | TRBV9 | CASSVGSYAGRDTQYF | TGTGCTAGCAGCGTGGGGTCCTACGCGGGGCGGGATACGCAGTATTTT
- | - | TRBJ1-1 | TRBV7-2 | CASRRTTTGNTEAFF | TGTGCCAGCAGGCGCACGACGACAGGGAACACTGAAGCTTTCTTT
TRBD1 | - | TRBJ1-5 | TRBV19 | CASGRGQGQQPQHF | TGTGCCAGTGGCCGGGGACAGGGCCAACAGCCCCAGCATTTT
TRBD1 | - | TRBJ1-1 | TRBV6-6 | CASSYPGGLAEAFF | TGTGCCAGCAGTTACCCAGGGGGCTTGGCTGAAGCTTTCTTT
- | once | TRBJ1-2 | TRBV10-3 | CAISQGGTFYGYTF | TGTGCTATTTCCCAGGGAGGGACCTTCTATGGCTACACCTTC
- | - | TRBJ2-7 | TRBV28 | CASSNNSPYEQYF | TGTGCCAGCAGCAATAACAGTCCCTACGAGCAGTACTTC
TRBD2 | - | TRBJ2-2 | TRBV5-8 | CASSLGTSGRLNTGELFF | TGTGCCAGCAGCCTGGGGACTAGCGGGAGGCTGAACACCGGGGAGCTGTTTTTT
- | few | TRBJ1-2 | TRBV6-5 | CASSSLETELYGYTF | TGTGCCAGCAGCTCACTGGAGACAGAGCTCTATGGCTACACCTTC
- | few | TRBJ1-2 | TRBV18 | CASSPPGWAGYGYTF | TGTGCCAGCTCACCACCCGGGTGGGCGGGATATGGCTACACCTTC
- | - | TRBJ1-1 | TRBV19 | CASSNGRTAGRGWTEAFF | TGTGCCAGTAGTAATGGGCGGACAGCGGGGAGGGGATGGACTGAAGCTTTCTTT
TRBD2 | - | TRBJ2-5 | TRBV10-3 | CAISERSLAVRETQYF | TGTGCCATCAGTGAACGCTCACTAGCGGTCCGAGAGACCCAGTACTTC
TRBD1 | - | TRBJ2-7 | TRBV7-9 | CASSSVRGQSYEQYF | TGTGCCAGCAGCTCCGTTAGGGGACAGTCCTACGAGCAGTACTTC
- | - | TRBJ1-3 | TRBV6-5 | CASSWDTSSSGNTIYF | TGTGCCAGCAGTTGGGACACCTCGAGCTCTGGAAACACCATATATTTT
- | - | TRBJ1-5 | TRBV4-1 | CASSQDRGPNQPQHF | TGCGCCAGCAGCCAGGATAGGGGTCCCAATCAGCCCCAGCATTTT
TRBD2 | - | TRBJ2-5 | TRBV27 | CASKPKTAGGWYQETQYF | TGTGCCAGCAAGCCAAAAACCGCGGGGGGCTGGTACCAAGAGACCCAGTACTTC
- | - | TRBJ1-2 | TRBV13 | CASIPRGGRHDYGYTF | TGTGCCAGCATCCCTCGGGGAGGGCGACACGACTATGGCTACACCTTC